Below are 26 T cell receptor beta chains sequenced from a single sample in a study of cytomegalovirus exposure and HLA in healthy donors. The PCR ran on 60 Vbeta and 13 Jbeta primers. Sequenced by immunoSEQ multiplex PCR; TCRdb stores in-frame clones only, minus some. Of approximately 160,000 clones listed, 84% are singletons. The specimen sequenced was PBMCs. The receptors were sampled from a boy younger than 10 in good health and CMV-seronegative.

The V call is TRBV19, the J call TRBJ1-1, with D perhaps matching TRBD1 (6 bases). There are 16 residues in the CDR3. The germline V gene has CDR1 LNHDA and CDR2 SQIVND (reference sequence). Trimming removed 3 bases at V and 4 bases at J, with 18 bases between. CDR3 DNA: TGTGCCAGTAGTATTATCTATCTACAGGGAAGCACTGAAGCTTTCTTT. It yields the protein CASSIIYLQGSTEAFF.

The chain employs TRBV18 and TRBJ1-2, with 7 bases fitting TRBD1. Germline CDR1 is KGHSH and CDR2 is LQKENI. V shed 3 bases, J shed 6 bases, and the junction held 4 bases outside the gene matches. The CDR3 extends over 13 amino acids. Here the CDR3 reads CASSPRGPDGYTF. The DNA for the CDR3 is TGTGCCAGCTCACCGAGGGGGCCGGATGGCTACACCTTC. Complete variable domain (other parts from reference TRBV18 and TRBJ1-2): NAGVMQNPRHLVRRRGQEARLRCSPMKGHSHVYWYRQLPEEGLKFMVYLQKENIIDESGMPKERFSAEFPKEGPSILRIQQVVRGDSAAYFCASSPRGPDGYTFGSGTRLTVV.

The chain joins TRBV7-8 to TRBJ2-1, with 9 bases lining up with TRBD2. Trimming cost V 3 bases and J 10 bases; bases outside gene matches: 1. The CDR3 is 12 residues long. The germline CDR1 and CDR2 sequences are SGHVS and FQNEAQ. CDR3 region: CASSLTSGEQFF. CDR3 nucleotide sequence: TGTGCCAGCAGCTTGACTAGCGGAGAGCAGTTCTTC. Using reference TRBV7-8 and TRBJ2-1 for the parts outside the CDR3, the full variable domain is GAGVSQSPRYKVAKRGQDVALRCDPISGHVSLFWYQQALGQGPEFLTYFQNEAQLDKSGLPSDRFFAERPEGSVSTLKIQRTQQEDSAVYLCASSLTSGEQFFGPGTRLTVL.

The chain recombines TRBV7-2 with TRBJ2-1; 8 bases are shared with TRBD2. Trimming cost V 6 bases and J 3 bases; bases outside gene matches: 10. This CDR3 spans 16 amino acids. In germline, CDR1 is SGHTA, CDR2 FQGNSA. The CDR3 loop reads CASRLDSGSLYNEQFF. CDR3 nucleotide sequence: TGTGCCAGCAGACTCGACAGCGGGAGCCTCTACAATGAGCAGTTCTTC. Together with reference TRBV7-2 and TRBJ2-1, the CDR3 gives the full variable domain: GAGVSQSPSNKVTEKGKDVELRCDPISGHTALYWYRQSLGQGLEFLIYFQGNSAPDKSGLPSDRFSAERTGGSVSTLTIQRTQQEDSAVYLCASRLDSGSLYNEQFFGPGTRLTVL.

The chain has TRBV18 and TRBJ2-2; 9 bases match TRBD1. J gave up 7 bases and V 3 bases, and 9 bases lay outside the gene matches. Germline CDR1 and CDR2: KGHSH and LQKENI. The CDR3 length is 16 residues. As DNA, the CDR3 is TGTGCCAGCTCACCGTCCGGGACAGGGAGAGACGGGGAGCTGTTTTTT. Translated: CASSPSGTGRDGELFF.

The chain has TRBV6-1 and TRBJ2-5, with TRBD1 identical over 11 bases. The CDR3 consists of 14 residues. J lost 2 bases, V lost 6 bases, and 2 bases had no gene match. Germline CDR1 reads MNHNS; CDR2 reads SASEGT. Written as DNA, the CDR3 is TGTGCCAGCAGGGACAGGGGGCTACAAGAGACCCAGTACTTC. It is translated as CASRDRGLQETQYF.

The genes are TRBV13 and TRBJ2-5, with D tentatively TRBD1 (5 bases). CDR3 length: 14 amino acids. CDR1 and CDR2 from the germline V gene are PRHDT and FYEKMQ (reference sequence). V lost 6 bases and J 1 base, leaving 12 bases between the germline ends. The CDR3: CASRLYRSQETQYF. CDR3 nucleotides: TGTGCCAGCAGACTGTACAGGAGCCAAGAGACCCAGTACTTC.

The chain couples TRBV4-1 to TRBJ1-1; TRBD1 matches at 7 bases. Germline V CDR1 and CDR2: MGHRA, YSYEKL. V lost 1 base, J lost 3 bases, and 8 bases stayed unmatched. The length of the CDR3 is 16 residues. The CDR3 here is CASSQALPGQYTEAFF. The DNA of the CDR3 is TGCGCCAGCAGCCAAGCTCTACCGGGACAGTACACTGAAGCTTTCTTT.

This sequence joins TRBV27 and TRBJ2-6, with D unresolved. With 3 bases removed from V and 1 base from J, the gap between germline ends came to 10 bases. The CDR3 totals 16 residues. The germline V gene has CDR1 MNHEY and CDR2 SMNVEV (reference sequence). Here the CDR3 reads CASSLVSVSGANVLTF. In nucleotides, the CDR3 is TGTGCCAGCAGTTTGGTATCGGTATCTGGGGCCAACGTCCTGACTTTC.

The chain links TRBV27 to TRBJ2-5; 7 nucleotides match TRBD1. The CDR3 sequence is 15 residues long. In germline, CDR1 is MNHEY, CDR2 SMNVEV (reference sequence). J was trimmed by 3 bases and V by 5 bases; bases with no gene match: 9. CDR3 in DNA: TGTGCCAGCAGTCCTCGGACAGGCACCGAAGAGACCCAGTACTTC. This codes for CASSPRTGTEETQYF.

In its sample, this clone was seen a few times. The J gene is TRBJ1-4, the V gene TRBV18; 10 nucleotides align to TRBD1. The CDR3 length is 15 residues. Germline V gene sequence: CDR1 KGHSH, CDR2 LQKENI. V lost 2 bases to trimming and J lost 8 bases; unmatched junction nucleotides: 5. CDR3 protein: CASSPIRDRGEKLFF. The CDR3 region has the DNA TGTGCCAGCTCACCAATAAGGGACAGGGGAGAAAAACTGTTTTTT.

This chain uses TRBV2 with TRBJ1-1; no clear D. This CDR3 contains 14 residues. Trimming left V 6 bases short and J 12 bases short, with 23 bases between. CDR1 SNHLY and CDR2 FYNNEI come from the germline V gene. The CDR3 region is CASREESGRINSFF. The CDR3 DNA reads TGTGCCAGCAGGGAGGAAAGTGGGCGCATTAATTCTTTCTTT.

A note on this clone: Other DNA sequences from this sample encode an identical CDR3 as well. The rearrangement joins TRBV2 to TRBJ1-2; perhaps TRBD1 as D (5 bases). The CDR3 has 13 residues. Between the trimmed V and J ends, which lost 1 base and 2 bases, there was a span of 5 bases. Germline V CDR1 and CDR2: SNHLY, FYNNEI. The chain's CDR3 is CASSEDRNYGYTF. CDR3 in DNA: TGTGCCAGCAGTGAAGACAGGAACTATGGCTACACCTTC.

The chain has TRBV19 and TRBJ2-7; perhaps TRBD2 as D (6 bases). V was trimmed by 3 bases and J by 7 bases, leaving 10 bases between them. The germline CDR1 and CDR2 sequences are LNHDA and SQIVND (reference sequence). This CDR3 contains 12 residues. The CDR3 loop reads CASSIWGEEQYF. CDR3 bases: TGTGCCAGTAGTATTTGGGGGGAGGAGCAGTACTTC.

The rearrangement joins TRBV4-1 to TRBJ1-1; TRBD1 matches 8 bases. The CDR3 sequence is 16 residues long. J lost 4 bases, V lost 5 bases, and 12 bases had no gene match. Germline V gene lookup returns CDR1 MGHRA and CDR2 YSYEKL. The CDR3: CASSDTPGQETTEAFF. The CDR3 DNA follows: TGCGCCAGCAGCGATACGCCGGGACAGGAGACCACTGAAGCTTTCTTT.

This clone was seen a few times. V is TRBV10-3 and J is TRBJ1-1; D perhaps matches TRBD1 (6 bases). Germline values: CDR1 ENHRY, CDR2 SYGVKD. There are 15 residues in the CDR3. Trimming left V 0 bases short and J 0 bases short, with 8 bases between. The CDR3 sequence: CAISESPGVNTEAFF. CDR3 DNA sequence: TGTGCCATCAGTGAGTCGCCAGGGGTGAACACTGAAGCTTTCTTT.

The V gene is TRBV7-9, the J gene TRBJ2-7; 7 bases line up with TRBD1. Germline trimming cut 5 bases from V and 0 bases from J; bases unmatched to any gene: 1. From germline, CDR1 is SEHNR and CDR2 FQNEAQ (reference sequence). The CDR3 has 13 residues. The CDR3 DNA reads TGTGCCAGCAGCCGGGACAGCTCCTACGAGCAGTACTTC. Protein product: CASSRDSSYEQYF.

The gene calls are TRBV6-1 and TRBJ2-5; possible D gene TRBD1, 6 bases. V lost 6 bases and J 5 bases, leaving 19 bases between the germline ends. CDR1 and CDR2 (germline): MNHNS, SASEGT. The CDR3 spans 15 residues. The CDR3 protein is CASSQNRQERETQYF. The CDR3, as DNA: TGTGCCAGCAGCCAGAACCGACAGGAGCGGGAGACCCAGTACTTC.

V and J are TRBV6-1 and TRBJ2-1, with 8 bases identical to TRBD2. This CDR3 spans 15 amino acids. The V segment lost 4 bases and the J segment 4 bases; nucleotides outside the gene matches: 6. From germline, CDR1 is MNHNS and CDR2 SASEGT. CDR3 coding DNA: TGTGCCAGCAGTGTGGGGCTAGCGGGTTACAATGAGCAGTTCTTC. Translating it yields CASSVGLAGYNEQFF.

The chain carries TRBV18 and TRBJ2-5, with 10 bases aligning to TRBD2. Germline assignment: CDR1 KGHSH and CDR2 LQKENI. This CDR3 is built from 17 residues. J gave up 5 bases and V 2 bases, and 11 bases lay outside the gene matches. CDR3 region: CASSPMASGSSWETQYF. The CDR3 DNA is TGTGCCAGCTCACCAATGGCTAGCGGGAGTTCCTGGGAGACCCAGTACTTC.

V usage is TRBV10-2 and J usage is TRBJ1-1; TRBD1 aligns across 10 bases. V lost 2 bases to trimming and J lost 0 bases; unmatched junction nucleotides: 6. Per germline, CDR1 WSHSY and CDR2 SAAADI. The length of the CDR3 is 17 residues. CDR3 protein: CASSERDRGFMNTEAFF. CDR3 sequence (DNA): TGCGCCAGCAGTGAGCGGGACAGGGGCTTTATGAACACTGAAGCTTTCTTT.

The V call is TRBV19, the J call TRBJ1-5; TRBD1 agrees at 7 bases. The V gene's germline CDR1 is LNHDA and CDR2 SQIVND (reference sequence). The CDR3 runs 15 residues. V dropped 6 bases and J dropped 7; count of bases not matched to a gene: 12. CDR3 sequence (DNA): TGTGCCAGTAGCCTATTCGGGACAGCAGAGCAGCCCCAGCATTTT. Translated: CASSLFGTAEQPQHF.

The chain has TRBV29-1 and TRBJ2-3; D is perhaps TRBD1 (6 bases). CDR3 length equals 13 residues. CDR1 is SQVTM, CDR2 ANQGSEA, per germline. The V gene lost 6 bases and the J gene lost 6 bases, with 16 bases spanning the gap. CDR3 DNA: TGCAGCGTCTCAGGGGTCAAACGGGATACGCAGTATTTT. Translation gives CSVSGVKRDTQYF.

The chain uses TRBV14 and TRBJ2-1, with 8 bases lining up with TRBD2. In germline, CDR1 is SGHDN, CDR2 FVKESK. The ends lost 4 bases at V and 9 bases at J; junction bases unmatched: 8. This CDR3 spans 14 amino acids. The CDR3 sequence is CASSRLMAGGEQFF. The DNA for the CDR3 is TGTGCCAGCAGCCGTTTGATGGCGGGAGGTGAGCAGTTCTTC.

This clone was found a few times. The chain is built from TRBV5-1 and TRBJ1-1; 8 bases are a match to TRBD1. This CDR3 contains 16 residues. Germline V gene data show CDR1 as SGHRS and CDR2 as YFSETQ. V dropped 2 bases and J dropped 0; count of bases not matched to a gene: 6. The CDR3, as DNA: TGCGCCAGCAGCTTAGGAGACAGGGGAATGAACACTGAAGCTTTCTTT. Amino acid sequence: CASSLGDRGMNTEAFF.

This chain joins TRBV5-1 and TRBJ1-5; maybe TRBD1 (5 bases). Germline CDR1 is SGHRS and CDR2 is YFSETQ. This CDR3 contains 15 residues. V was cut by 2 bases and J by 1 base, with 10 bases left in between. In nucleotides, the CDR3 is TGCGCCAGCAGCTTTCGCGGGGGAAGCAATCAGCCCCAGCATTTT. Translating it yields CASSFRGGSNQPQHF.